This T cell receptor (beta chain) was captured in a study of T cell repertoires in cytomegalovirus infection. Study summary: An indication of both CMV infection and matching HLA type came from public TCR beta signatures.

About this clonotype: Its antigen is still unknown. This may come from a read error, since a much larger clone is one base off.

The study, taken as a whole, reports: In two of eight donors, the top clonotype was HLA-C-restricted CMV-specific.

TCRdb ran MiXCR on the reads and lists one entry per CDR3 protein. The sample has about 400,000 distinct CDR3 sequences, over 15% seen once. The CDR3 totals 14 residues. Germline loops: CDR1 SGHTA, CDR2 FQGNSA. The ends lost 6 bases at V and 6 bases at J; junction bases unmatched: 8. Input material: PBMCs. The origin of this receptor is a human donor in good health (CMV status not recorded). Some clones in this sample may be carry-over from other donors' samples. The gene calls are TRBV7-2 and TRBJ2-1; 7 bases are shared with TRBD2. The CDR3 protein is CASSGLVSLNEQFF. Written as DNA, the CDR3 is TGTGCCAGCAGTGGACTAGTTTCGCTCAATGAGCAGTTCTTC.